This T cell receptor beta chain was recorded in a study of shared clonotypes between healthy human individuals. As regards this clone: Its cognate antigen is unknown.

Profiled with immunoSEQ multiplex PCR; TCRdb holds only in-frame clones, not every one. The sample includes 2.3 million or so clones, approximately 95% of them seen just once. V shed 1 base and J shed 4 bases, with 16 bases lying between them. The germline gives CDR1 MGHRA, CDR2 YSYEKL. CDR3 length equals 17 residues. The study, taken as a whole, reports: Sequencing depth was expected to affect clonotype sharing among donors.

This receptor was taken from a man younger than 35 in good health. Some clones in this sample may be carry-over from other donors' samples. The sequenced material came from naive CD4+ T cells from PBMCs. As to subset: CD45RA+ positively selected. The chain combines TRBV4-1 with TRBJ2-2, with D uncertain. CDR3 nucleotides: TGCGCCAGCAGCCAAGGCGGCGGAAAGGAGAGCACCGGGGAGCTGTTTTTT. This codes for CASSQGGGKESTGELFF.